The TCR beta chain under discussion was sequenced for a study of blood T cell repertoires in COVID-19. Study as a whole: T cells, B-cell-depleted T cells, or PBMCs supplied cDNA or gDNA.

CDR1 is LNHDA and CDR2 is SQIVND in the germline V gene (reference sequence). The CDR3 is 13 amino acids. The V and J ends lost 3 bases and 7 bases respectively, with 7 bases between them. Grouping used clinical history reported by participants in a survey and questionnaire. Source study methods: Estimates of nucleated cell counts were drawn from the amplification of reference gene primers. The table came from immunoSEQ multiplex PCR; TCRdb's copy has only in-frame clones and leaves some out. V and J calls and clone size are given by that table; D and trimming were obtained from the DNA. This table holds hundreds of thousands of clones, roughly 85% found once.

This sequence originates from a woman aged 18-29 years with acute COVID-19. The V gene is TRBV19, the J gene TRBJ1-6; weak D call: TRBD1 (5 bases). The sequenced sample was PBMCs or T cells enriched from blood (not recorded which). CDR3 region: CASSIRGNSPLHF. The CDR3 nucleotides read TGTGCCAGTAGTATTAGGGGAAATTCACCCCTCCACTTT.